This passage covers 11 T cell receptor beta chains from one sample sequenced in a study of T cell responses to AZD1222 COVID-19 vaccine. Method: immunoSEQ multiplex PCR; TCRdb's copy keeps in-frame clones and lacks some. Of some 170,000 clones in the sample, approximately 94% were seen once. Sequences were derived from peripheral blood, sampled 28 days after the second AZD1222 dose. The receptors were sampled from an adult who received the AZD1222 COVID-19 vaccine.

This clone has more than one count but fewer than ten. This sequence joins TRBV19 and TRBJ1-6, with D unclear. This CDR3 has 13 amino acids. Germline V CDR1 and CDR2: LNHDA, SQIVND (reference sequence). The V end lost 5 bases, the J end lost 6 bases, and 8 bases lay between the germline ends. The chain's CDR3 is CASSLTVNSPLHF. The CDR3 bases are TGTGCCAGTAGTCTGACGGTTAATTCACCCCTCCACTTT.

This chain links TRBV28 with TRBJ1-5; tentative D call: TRBD1 (5 bases). From germline, CDR1 is MDHEN and CDR2 SYDVKM. Trimming took 5 bases from V and 6 from J, leaving 14 bases between them. There are 14 residues in the CDR3. As DNA, the CDR3 is TGTGCCAGCAGTCCCACCGGGACTCCTCAGCCCCAGCATTTT. Translating gives CASSPTGTPQPQHF.

CDR3 loop: CASSLVWADTQYF. CDR3 sequence (DNA): TGTGCCAGCAGCTTGGTCTGGGCAGATACGCAGTATTTT. J is TRBJ2-3 and V is TRBV5-4; D gene ambiguous. This CDR3 region has 13 residues. Germline CDR1 reads SGHNT; CDR2 reads YYREEE (reference sequence). Deletions cut 0 bases from V and 4 bases from J, with 6 bases between.

The chain joins TRBV30 to TRBJ1-6; possible D gene TRBD1, 5 bases. V dropped 4 bases and J dropped 10 bases, with 17 bases sitting between them. The germline gives CDR1 GTSNPN, CDR2 SVGIG (reference sequence). CDR3 length equals 14 residues. The CDR3 sequence: CAWIQMGRESPLHF. The CDR3 DNA reads as TGTGCCTGGATCCAAATGGGGCGGGAATCACCCCTCCACTTT. Full variable domain (rest looked up from reference TRBV30 and TRBJ1-6): SQTIHQWPATLVQPVGSPLSLECTVEGTSNPNLYWYRQAAGRGLQLLFYSVGIGQISSEVPQNLSASRPQDRQFILSSKKLLLSDSGFYLCAWIQMGRESPLHFGNGTRLTVT.

The chain links TRBV19 to TRBJ2-3; 11 bases align to TRBD2. J gave up 2 bases and V 1 base, and 8 bases lay outside the gene matches. The CDR3 contains 18 residues. Germline V CDR1 and CDR2: LNHDA, SQIVND (reference sequence). CDR3 bases: TGTGCCAGTAGTATAGTAGGGCTAGCGGGAGGAGACACAGATACGCAGTATTTT. This gives the protein CASSIVGLAGGDTDTQYF.

This chain links TRBV19 with TRBJ1-2; D gene uncertain. The V gene's germline CDR1 is LNHDA and CDR2 SQIVND (reference sequence). V gave up 6 bases and J gave up 4 bases, with 21 bases separating them. The CDR3 covers 16 residues. CDR3 residues: CASSPGVGRPAYGYTF. The CDR3 bases are TGTGCCAGTAGCCCGGGTGTGGGCCGCCCGGCCTATGGCTACACCTTC.

This clone was observed a handful of times. The V and J genes are TRBV7-4 and TRBJ1-2; D is possibly TRBD1 (5 bases). This CDR3 is built from 13 residues. CDR1 and CDR2 from the germline V gene are SGHVT and SQSDAQ. Trimming removed 2 bases at V and 8 bases at J, with 12 bases between. The CDR3 coding sequence is TGTGCCAGCAGCTTACGAGTGGGGGGGGGCTACACCTTC. Protein sequence: CASSLRVGGGYTF.

The genes are TRBV9 and TRBJ2-3; no clear D gene. Germline V gene sequence: CDR1 SGDLS, CDR2 YYNGEE. The CDR3 loop spans 13 amino acids. Between the trimmed V and J ends, which lost 4 bases and 4 bases, there was a span of 10 bases. In DNA form, the CDR3 reads TGTGCCAGCAGCCCGCCGACGGCAGATACGCAGTATTTT. Amino acid sequence: CASSPPTADTQYF. Full variable domain (missing parts from reference TRBV9 and TRBJ2-3): DSGVTQTPKHLITATGQRVTLRCSPRSGDLSVYWYQQSLDQGLQFLIQYYNGEERAKGNILERFSAQQFPDLHSELNLSSLELGDSALYFCASSPPTADTQYFGPGTRLTVL.

DNA for the CDR3: TGTGCCAGCAGTTTATGGGGGGTTCAGCCCCAGCATTTT. The encoded protein is CASSLWGVQPQHF. The chain recombines TRBV12-3 or TRBV12-4 with TRBJ1-5; TRBD1 might be the D (5 bases). V was clipped by 2 bases and J by 6 bases, with 8 bases between them. The CDR3 runs 13 residues.

V and J are TRBV2 and TRBJ2-5, with TRBD2 matching over 12 bases. The CDR3 spans 18 residues. Trimming at V came to 8 bases and at J to 4 bases, leaving 17 bases not matched to a gene. The germline V gene has CDR1 SNHLY and CDR2 FYNNEI. For the CDR3, the DNA is TGTGCCAGCGCGCCCTGGAGACTAGCGGGAGTTGGGGGAGAGACCCAGTACTTC. It translates to CASAPWRLAGVGGETQYF.

This CDR3 is CASSRWGRQGTDTQYF. As DNA, the CDR3 is TGTGCCAGCAGCCGTTGGGGAAGACAGGGCACAGATACGCAGTATTTT. The chain joins TRBV3-1 (or the pseudogene TRBV3-2) to TRBJ2-3, with D perhaps matching TRBD1 (6 bases). The V end lost 4 bases, the J end lost 1 base, and 15 bases lay between the germline ends. CDR3 size: 16 residues. Germline CDR1 LGHDT, CDR2 YNNKEL (reference sequence).